This T cell receptor beta chain was captured by sequencing in a study of blood T cell repertoires in COVID-19. The sample holds one count of this clone. Only in-frame clones appear in the TCRdb table, and some are missing; sequencing was by immunoSEQ multiplex PCR. The sample lists about 190,000 clones, around 90% seen once, with about 22% in the top ten. V dropped 0 bases and J dropped 5; count of bases not matched to a gene: 0. CDR1 and CDR2 (germline): LGHDT, YNNKEL (reference sequence). The CDR3 consists of 13 residues. The TCR originated in a man between 60 and 75 years old with active or convalescent COVID-19. The chain combines TRBV3-1 (or the pseudogene TRBV3-2) with TRBJ2-7, with 8 bases aligning to TRBD1. The specimen was peripheral blood. CDR3 nucleotides: TGTGCCAGCAGCCAAGAGGACAGGGACGAGCAGTACTTC. Protein sequence: CASSQEDRDEQYF.